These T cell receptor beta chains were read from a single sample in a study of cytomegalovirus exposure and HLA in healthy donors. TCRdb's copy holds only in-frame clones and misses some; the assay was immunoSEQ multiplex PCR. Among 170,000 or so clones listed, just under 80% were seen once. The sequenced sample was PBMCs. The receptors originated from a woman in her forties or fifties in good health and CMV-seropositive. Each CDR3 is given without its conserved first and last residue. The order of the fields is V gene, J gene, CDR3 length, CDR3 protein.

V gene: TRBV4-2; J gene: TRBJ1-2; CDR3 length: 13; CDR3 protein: ASSHAGAGIYGYT
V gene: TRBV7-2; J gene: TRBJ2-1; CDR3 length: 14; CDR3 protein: ASSSRAGISYNEQF
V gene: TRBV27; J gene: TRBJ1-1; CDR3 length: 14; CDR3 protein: ASSLSVAGAGTEAF
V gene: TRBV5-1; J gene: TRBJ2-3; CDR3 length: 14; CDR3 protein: ASSLRSGGSTDTQY
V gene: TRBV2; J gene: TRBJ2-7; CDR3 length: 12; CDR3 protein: ASRRTSSGYEQY
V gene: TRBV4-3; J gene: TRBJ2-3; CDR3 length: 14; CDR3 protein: ASSPRTSGRSDTQY
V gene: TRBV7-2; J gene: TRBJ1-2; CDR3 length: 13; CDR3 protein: ASSLGTGLHYGYT
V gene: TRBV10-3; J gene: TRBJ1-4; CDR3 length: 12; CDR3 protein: AIRGTGENEKLF
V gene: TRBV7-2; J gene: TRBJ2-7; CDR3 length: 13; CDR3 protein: ASSLDAGGAYEQY
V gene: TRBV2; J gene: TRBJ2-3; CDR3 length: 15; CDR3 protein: ASAPDRGHQRTDTQY
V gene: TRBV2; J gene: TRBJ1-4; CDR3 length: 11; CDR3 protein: ASSRGTNEKLF
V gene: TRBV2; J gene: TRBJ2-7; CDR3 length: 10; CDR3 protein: ASSSPVYEQY
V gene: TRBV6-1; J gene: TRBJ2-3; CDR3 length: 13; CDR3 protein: ASSWVADRTDTQY
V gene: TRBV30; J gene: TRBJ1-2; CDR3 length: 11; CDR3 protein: AWRTAGFNGYT
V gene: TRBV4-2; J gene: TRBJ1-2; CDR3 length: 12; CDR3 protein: ASSQGGDSYGYT
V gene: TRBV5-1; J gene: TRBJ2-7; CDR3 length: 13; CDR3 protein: ASSPISGATYEQY
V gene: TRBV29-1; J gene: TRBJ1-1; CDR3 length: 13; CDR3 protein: SGRVKVRANTEAF
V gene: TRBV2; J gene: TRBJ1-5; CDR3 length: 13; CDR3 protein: ASRPGQPSNQPQH
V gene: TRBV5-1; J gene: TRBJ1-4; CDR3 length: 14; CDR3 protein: ASSPPSGGEGEKLF
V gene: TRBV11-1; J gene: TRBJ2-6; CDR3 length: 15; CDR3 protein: ASSLAGGGAGANGLT
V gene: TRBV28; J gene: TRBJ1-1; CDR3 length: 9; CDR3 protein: ASWGSRKAF
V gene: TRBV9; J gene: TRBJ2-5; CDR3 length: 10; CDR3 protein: ASSSSGGATY
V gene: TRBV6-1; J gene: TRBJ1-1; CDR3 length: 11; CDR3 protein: ASRTDRNTEAF
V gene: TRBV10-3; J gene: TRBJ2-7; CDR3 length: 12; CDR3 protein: AISQPTGLGEQY
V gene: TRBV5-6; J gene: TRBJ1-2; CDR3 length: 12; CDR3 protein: ASSLDLMNYGYT
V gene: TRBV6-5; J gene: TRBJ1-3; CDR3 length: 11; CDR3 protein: ATLGVSGNTIY
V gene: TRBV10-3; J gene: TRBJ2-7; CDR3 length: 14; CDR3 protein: AISESSGTAYDEQY
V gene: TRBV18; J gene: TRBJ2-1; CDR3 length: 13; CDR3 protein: ASSPPTSGSYEQF
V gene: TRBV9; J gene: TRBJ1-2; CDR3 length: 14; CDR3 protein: ASSVVPTGGRYGYT